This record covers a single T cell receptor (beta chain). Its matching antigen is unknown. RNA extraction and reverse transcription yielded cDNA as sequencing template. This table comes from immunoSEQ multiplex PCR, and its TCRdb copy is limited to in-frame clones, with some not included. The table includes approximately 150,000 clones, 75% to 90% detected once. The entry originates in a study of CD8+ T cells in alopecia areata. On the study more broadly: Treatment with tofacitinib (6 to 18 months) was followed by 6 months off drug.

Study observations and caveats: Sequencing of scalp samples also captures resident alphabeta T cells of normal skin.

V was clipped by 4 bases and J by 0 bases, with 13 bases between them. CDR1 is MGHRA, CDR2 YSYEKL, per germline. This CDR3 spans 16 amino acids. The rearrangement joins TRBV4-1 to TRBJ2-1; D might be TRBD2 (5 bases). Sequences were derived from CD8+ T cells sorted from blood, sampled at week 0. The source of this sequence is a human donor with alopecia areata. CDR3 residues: CASSPPEGGSYNEQFF. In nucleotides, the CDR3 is TGCGCCAGCAGCCCCCCCGAGGGCGGCTCCTACAATGAGCAGTTCTTC.